The 4 T cell receptor beta chains in this list originate from one sample, sequenced in a study of blood T cell repertoires in COVID-19. Measured with immunoSEQ multiplex PCR; TCRdb has only the in-frame clones, and not every one. The sample consists of roughly 99,000 clones, about 91% of them appearing once. Sequencing used peripheral blood. All receptors derive from a man aged 45-65 years with active or convalescent COVID-19.

The chain employs TRBV28 and TRBJ2-7; D might be TRBD1 (6 bases). This CDR3 contains 15 residues. Germline CDR1 is MDHEN and CDR2 is SYDVKM. V was shortened by 4 bases and J by 5 bases, with 18 bases between the two germline ends. Here the CDR3 reads CASSSPGQGSHEQYF. In nucleotides, the CDR3 is TGTGCCAGCAGTTCTCCGGGGCAGGGGAGCCACGAGCAGTACTTC.

The V and J genes are TRBV6-2 or TRBV6-3 and TRBJ1-2; TRBD1 matches at 12 bases. V lost 4 bases to trimming and J lost 2 bases; unmatched junction nucleotides: 14. The CDR3 totals 19 residues. Germline CDR1 MNHEY, CDR2 SVGEGT. The CDR3 DNA is TGTGCCAGCAGTTGGGAATCGGGACAGGGGGCTCCTTTCAACTATGGCTACACCTTC. It is translated as CASSWESGQGAPFNYGYTF.

The chain is built from TRBV7-7 and TRBJ2-3; TRBD1 aligns across 9 bases. This CDR3 contains 18 residues. V gave up 5 bases and J gave up 2 bases; unmatched junction bases: 14. Germline lookup yields CDR1 SSHAT and CDR2 FNYEAQ (reference sequence). The CDR3 is CASSPNSNRGPNTDTQYF. CDR3 DNA sequence: TGTGCCAGCAGCCCAAACTCAAACAGGGGGCCAAACACAGATACGCAGTATTTT.

The V and J genes are TRBV19 and TRBJ2-1; D possibly corresponds to TRBD2 (6 bases). V lost 3 bases, J lost 5 bases, and 8 bases lay in between. CDR3 length equals 13 residues. CDR1 is LNHDA, CDR2 SQIVND, per germline (reference sequence). This CDR3 reads CASSIREDNEQFF. CDR3 DNA sequence: TGTGCCAGTAGTATCAGGGAGGACAATGAGCAGTTCTTC.